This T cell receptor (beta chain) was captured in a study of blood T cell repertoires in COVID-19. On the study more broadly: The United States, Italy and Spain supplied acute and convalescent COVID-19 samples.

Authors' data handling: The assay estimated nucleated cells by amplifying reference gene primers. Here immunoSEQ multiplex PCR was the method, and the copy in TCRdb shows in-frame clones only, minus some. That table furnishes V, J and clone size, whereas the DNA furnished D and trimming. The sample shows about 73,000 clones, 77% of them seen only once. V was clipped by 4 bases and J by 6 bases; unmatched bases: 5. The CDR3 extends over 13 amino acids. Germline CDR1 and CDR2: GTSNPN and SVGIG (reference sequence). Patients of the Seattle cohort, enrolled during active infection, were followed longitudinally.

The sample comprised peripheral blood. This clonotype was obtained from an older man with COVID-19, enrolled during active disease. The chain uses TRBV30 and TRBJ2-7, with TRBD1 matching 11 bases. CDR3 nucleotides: TGTGCCTGGACCGGACAGGGGGCGGGCGAGCAGTACTTC. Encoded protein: CAWTGQGAGEQYF.